This TCR beta chain derives from a study of early T cells in non-severe SARS-CoV-2 infection. Study background: Alpha and beta chains were unpaired, from unsorted whole-blood bulk RNA. Study findings and constraints: Reliance on VDJdb matching favored anti-spike CD8 responses; private and CD4 specificities were missed.

Individual cDNA molecules carried attached unique molecular identifiers. TCRdb recomputed calls from the 5' RACE reads with MiXCR, one row per CDR3 protein. The sample carries 85,000 to 95,000 distinct CDR3 sequences, around 15% recorded once. Germline CDR1 is SEHNR and CDR2 is FQNEAQ (reference sequence). V dropped 5 bases and J dropped 0; count of bases not matched to a gene: 6. The CDR3 covers 15 residues. To note about this clonotype: The antigen is not known.

This chain links TRBV7-9 with TRBJ1-2, with 7 positions matching TRBD1. This sequence was found in an adult who was a healthcare worker with PCR-confirmed SARS-CoV-2 infection or an uninfected control (not recorded which). The material sequenced was whole blood. This CDR3 reads CASSPRDRSNYGYTF. The CDR3 bases are TGTGCCAGCAGCCCCCGGGACAGATCTAACTATGGCTACACCTTC.